This TCR beta chain was obtained from a study of blood T cell repertoires in COVID-19. Study information: Some COVID-19 samples were acute and others convalescent; all came from the United States, Italy and Spain. Sample material is recorded as cDNA or gDNA derived from T cells, B-cell-depleted T cells, or PBMCs.

Germline CDR1 reads SGHRS; CDR2 reads YFSETQ. Between the trimmed V and J ends, which lost 1 base and 11 bases, there was a span of 21 bases. The CDR3 is made up of 15 amino acids. In the authors' methods: For nucleated cells, counts were estimated from reference gene primer amplification. Generated by immunoSEQ multiplex PCR, the TCRdb table keeps only in-frame clones and is missing some. V and J calls and clone size are copied from that table; D and trimming were computed from the DNA. The top ten clones hold approximately 5.3% of a sample with some 64,000 clones, around three quarters of them seen once.

This TCR came from a human donor in a cohort sampled during active COVID-19. The chain couples TRBV5-1 to TRBJ1-2, with no clear D. The sample comprised peripheral blood. This CDR3 reads CASSLPGSNYGWYTF. CDR3 coding DNA: TGCGCCAGCAGCTTGCCCGGGAGCAACTATGGATGGTACACCTTC.